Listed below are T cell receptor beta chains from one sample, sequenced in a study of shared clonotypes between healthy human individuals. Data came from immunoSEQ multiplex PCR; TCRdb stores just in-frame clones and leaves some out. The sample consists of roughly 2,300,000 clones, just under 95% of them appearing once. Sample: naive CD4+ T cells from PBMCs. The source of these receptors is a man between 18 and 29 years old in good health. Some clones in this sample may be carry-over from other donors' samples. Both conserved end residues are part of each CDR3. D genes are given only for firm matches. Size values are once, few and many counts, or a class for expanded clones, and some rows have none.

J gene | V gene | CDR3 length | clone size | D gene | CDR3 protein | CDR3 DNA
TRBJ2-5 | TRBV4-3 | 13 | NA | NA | CASSQRRGETQYF | TGCGCCAGCAGCCAGAGGAGGGGGGAGACCCAGTACTTC
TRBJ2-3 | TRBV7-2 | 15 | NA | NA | CASSLVSGNADTQYF | TGTGCCAGCAGCTTAGTATCGGGGAACGCAGATACGCAGTATTTT
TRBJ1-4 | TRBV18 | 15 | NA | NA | CASSPGTSTNEKLFF | TGTGCCAGCTCACCCGGGACTTCAACTAATGAAAAACTGTTTTTT
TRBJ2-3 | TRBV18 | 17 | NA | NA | CASSPFLTGWGTDTQYF | TGTGCCAGCTCACCGTTCCTCACAGGGTGGGGCACAGATACGCAGTATTTT
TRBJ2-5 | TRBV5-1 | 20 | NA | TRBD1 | CASSLRFRDRDPGTLETQYF | TGCGCCAGCAGCTTGCGGTTTCGGGACAGGGACCCCGGGACCTTGGAGACCCAGTACTTC
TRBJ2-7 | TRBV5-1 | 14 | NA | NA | CASSLGWVAYEQYF | TGCGCCAGCAGCTTGGGATGGGTAGCATACGAGCAGTACTTC
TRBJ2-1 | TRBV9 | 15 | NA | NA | CASSVGQQPFNEQFF | TGTGCCAGCAGCGTGGGACAACAACCGTTCAATGAGCAGTTCTTC
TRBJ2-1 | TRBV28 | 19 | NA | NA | CASSLNRGTAYSRAGEYLF | TGTGCCAGCAGTTTAAATCGCGGGACAGCCTATTCTAGGGCGGGGGAGTACCTCTTC
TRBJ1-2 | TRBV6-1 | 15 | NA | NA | CASSEFGGSGYGYTF | TGTGCCAGCAGTGAATTCGGGGGGAGCGGCTATGGCTACACCTTC
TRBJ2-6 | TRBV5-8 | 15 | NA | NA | CASSPLGPEANVLTF | TGTGCCAGCAGCCCCTTGGGTCCGGAGGCCAACGTCCTGACTTTC
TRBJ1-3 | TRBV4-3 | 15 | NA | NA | CASSLDSSSGNTIYF | TGCGCCAGCAGCCTTGACAGCTCCTCTGGAAACACCATATATTTT
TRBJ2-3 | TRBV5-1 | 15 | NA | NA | CASSSSGAGTDTQYF | TGCGCCAGCAGCTCATCAGGGGCCGGCACAGATACGCAGTATTTT
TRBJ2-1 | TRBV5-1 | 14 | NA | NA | CASSLAASHNEQFF | TGCGCCAGCAGCTTGGCAGCTAGCCACAATGAGCAGTTCTTC
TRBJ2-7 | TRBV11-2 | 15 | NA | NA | CASGWSVGRGYEQYF | TGTGCCAGCGGATGGTCGGTAGGACGGGGCTACGAGCAGTACTTC
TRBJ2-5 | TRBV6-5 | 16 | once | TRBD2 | CASSYELAGVQETQYF | TGTGCCAGCAGTTACGAGCTAGCGGGAGTTCAAGAGACCCAGTACTTC
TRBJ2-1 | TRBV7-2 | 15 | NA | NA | CASSLVSGSGNEQFF | TGTGCCAGCAGCTTAGTGAGCGGGTCCGGCAATGAGCAGTTCTTC
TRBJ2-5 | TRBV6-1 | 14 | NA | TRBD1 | CASRNTGGVETQYF | TGTGCCAGCAGGAACACAGGGGGCGTTGAGACCCAGTACTTC
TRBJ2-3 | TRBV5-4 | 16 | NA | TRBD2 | CASSPIGLAGTDTQYF | TGTGCCAGCAGCCCCATCGGACTAGCGGGCACAGATACGCAGTATTTT
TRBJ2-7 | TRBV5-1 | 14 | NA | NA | CASSLSRVGYEQYF | TGCGCCAGCAGCTTGTCGCGGGTTGGCTACGAGCAGTACTTC
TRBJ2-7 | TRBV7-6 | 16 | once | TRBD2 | CASSLAGTSGSREQYF | TGTGCCAGCAGCTTGGCCGGGACTAGCGGGAGTCGCGAGCAGTACTTC
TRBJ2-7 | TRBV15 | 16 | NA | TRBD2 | CATSRDLSGKSYEQYF | TGTGCCACCAGCAGAGATCTAAGCGGGAAAAGCTACGAGCAGTACTTC
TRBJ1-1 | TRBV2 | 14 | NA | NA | CASSEAGQNTEAFF | TGTGCCAGCAGTGAAGCAGGACAGAACACTGAAGCTTTCTTT
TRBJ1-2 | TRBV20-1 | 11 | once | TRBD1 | CSAGTGAGYTF | TGCAGTGCTGGGACAGGGGCTGGCTACACCTTC
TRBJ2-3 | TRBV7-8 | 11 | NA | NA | CASRMGGTQYF | TGTGCCAGCAGAATGGGGGGAACGCAGTATTTT
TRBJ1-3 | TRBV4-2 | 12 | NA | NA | CASSQPRDTIYF | TGTGCCAGTAGCCAACCCCGGGACACCATATATTTT
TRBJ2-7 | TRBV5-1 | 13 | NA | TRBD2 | CASSWGASGEQYF | TGCGCCAGCAGCTGGGGGGCTAGCGGGGAGCAGTACTTC
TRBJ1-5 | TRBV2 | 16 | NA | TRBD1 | CASTQEKTGGNQPQHF | TGTGCCAGCACCCAAGAGAAGACAGGGGGCAATCAGCCCCAGCATTTT
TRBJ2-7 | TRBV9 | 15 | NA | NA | CASSVGNGLGYEQYF | TGTGCCAGCAGCGTAGGTAATGGGTTAGGCTACGAGCAGTACTTC
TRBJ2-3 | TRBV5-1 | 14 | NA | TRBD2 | CASSTSVFTDTQYF | TGCGCCAGTTCGACTAGCGTTTTTACAGATACGCAGTATTTT
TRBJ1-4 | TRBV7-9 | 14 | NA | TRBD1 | CASSFGQGDEKLFF | TGTGCCAGCAGCTTCGGACAGGGGGATGAAAAACTGTTTTTT
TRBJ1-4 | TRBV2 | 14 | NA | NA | CASSEGRPIEKLFF | TGTGCCAGCAGTGAGGGACGGCCGATTGAAAAACTGTTTTTT
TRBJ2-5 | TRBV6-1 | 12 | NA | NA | CASSKPQETQYF | TGTGCCAGCAGTAAGCCACAGGAGACCCAGTACTTC
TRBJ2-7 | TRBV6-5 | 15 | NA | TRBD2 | CASSREREGPYEQYF | TGTGCCAGCAGCCGTGAACGGGAGGGCCCATACGAGCAGTACTTC
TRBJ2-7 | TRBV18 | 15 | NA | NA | CASSGGPSLGYEQYF | TGTGCCAGCTCCGGAGGTCCTAGCTTAGGGTACGAGCAGTACTTC
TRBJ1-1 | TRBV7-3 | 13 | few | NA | CASSQTPNTEAFF | TGTGCCAGCAGCCAAACACCAAACACTGAAGCTTTCTTT
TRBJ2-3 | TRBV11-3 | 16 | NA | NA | CASSQFASGGTDTQYF | TGTGCCAGCAGCCAATTCGCGTCCGGGGGCACAGATACGCAGTATTTT
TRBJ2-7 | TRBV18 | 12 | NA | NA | CASSPGGGEQYF | TGTGCCAGCTCACCGGGAGGGGGCGAGCAGTACTTC
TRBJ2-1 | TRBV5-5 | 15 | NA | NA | CASSLDGGIYNEQFF | TGTGCCAGCAGCTTGGATGGAGGGATATACAATGAGCAGTTCTTC
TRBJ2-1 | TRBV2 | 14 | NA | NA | CASSAEVSYNEQFF | TGTGCCAGCAGTGCGGAGGTTTCCTACAATGAGCAGTTCTTC
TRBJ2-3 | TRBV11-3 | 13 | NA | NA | CASSLARRDTQYF | TGTGCCAGCAGCTTAGCTCGGAGAGATACGCAGTATTTT
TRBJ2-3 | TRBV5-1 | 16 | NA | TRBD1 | CASSPEQGPRTDTQYF | TGCGCCAGCAGCCCAGAACAGGGGCCCCGCACAGATACGCAGTATTTT
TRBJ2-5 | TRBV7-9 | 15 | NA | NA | CASRSGTQYQETQYF | TGTGCCAGCAGATCCGGGACCCAGTACCAAGAGACCCAGTACTTC
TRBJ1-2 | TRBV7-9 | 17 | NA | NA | CASSLLTPGRGKDGYTF | TGTGCCAGCAGCTTACTCACTCCGGGACGGGGAAAGGATGGCTACACCTTC
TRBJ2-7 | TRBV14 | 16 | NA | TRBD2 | CASSVWLAGGSYEQYF | TGTGCCAGCAGCGTATGGCTAGCGGGGGGATCCTACGAGCAGTACTTC
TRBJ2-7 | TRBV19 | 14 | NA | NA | CASSIRGGTYEQYF | TGTGCCAGTAGTATCCGGGGAGGAACCTACGAGCAGTACTTC
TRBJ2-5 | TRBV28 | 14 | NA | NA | CASSLWAVQETQYF | TGTGCCAGCAGTTTATGGGCAGTTCAAGAGACCCAGTACTTC
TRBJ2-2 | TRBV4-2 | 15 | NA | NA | CASSLEQGGTGELFF | TGTGCCAGCAGCCTGGAGCAGGGAGGCACCGGGGAGCTGTTTTTT
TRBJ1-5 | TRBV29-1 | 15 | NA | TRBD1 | CSVGTGNSGNQPQHF | TGCAGCGTGGGGACAGGGAATTCTGGCAATCAGCCCCAGCATTTT
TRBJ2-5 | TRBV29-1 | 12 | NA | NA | CSVVGLQETQYF | TGCAGCGTTGTTGGCCTCCAAGAGACCCAGTACTTC
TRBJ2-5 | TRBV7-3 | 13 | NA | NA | CASSLRPEETQYF | TGTGCCAGCAGCTTAAGGCCAGAAGAGACCCAGTACTTC
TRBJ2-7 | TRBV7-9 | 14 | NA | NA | CASSLAVISYEQYF | TGTGCCAGCAGCTTAGCGGTCATTTCCTACGAGCAGTACTTC
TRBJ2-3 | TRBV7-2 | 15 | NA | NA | CASRRTRGYTDTQYF | TGTGCCAGCAGACGGACTCGGGGTTACACAGATACGCAGTATTTT
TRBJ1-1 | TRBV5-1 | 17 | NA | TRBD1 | CASSLERGGSSNTEAFF | TGCGCCAGCAGCTTGGAGCGAGGGGGCAGCTCGAACACTGAAGCTTTCTTT